This is a list of T cell receptor beta chains from one sample in a study of blood T cell repertoires in COVID-19. Some clones are missing from TCRdb's copy, which holds only in-frame ones; the method was immunoSEQ multiplex PCR. The top ten clones hold about 4.4% of a sample with approximately 170,000 clones, less than 90% of them seen once. The sample comprised PBMCs or T cells enriched from blood (not recorded which). The receptors come from a woman aged 45 to 65 who had recovered from COVID-19. Each CDR3 is given with its conserved first and last residue. A D gene is named only where the DNA matches it firmly. Size is stated for part of the rows, as once, few or many counts, or as a class when the clone is expanded.

D	size	V	J	CDR3	DNA
-	-	TRBV7-3	TRBJ2-1	CASSLLNEQFF	TGTGCCAGCAGCTTACTCAATGAGCAGTTCTTC
-	-	TRBV6-2/TRBV6-3	TRBJ1-4	CASSYRQGGEKLFF	TGTGCCAGCAGTTACAGGCAGGGTGGCGAAAAACTGTTTTTT
-	-	TRBV5-5	TRBJ1-1	CASSLEWASAEAFF	TGTGCCAGCAGCTTGGAATGGGCTAGCGCTGAAGCTTTCTTT
TRBD2	-	TRBV7-9	TRBJ2-3	CASSSQSGGLGTDTQYF	TGTGCCAGCAGCTCCCAATCCGGGGGGTTGGGCACAGATACGCAGTATTTT
-	-	TRBV18	TRBJ1-1	CASRTGLNTEAFF	TGTGCCAGCCGAACAGGGCTAAACACTGAAGCTTTCTTT
-	few	TRBV4-3	TRBJ2-3	CASSQRPMTDTQYF	TGCGCCAGCAGCCAGCGGCCCATGACAGATACGCAGTATTTT
TRBD2	-	TRBV7-2	TRBJ2-1	CASSLLSSGAYNEQFF	TGTGCCAGCAGCTTACTTTCTAGCGGAGCCTACAATGAGCAGTTCTTC
TRBD2	once	TRBV11-2	TRBJ2-5	CASSLVLAGVPGETQYF	TGTGCCAGCAGCTTAGTACTAGCGGGGGTCCCGGGGGAGACCCAGTACTTC
-	once	TRBV14	TRBJ1-1	CASSQVEYFNTEAFF	TGTGCCAGCAGCCAAGTGGAGTATTTCAACACTGAAGCTTTCTTT
TRBD1	-	TRBV24-1	TRBJ1-2	CATRAGGSNYGYTF	TGTGCCACCAGGGCAGGGGGCTCCAACTATGGCTACACCTTC
-	-	TRBV29-1	TRBJ1-4	CSVLTLPGEKLFF	TGCAGCGTTCTGACCCTCCCGGGGGAAAAACTGTTTTTT
-	-	TRBV6-5	TRBJ1-1	CASLWGRGGTEAFF	TGTGCCAGCCTCTGGGGGCGCGGGGGCACTGAAGCTTTCTTT
-	few	TRBV6-6	TRBJ1-2	CASRTAGFNYGYTF	TGTGCCAGCAGGACGGCGGGCTTTAACTATGGCTACACCTTC
-	-	TRBV7-2	TRBJ2-6	CASSLDNSGANVLTF	TGTGCCAGCAGCTTAGACAACTCTGGGGCCAACGTCCTGACTTTC
TRBD1	-	TRBV27	TRBJ1-3	CASRSTGAGNTIYF	TGTGCCAGCAGGTCGACAGGGGCGGGAAACACCATATATTTT
-	-	TRBV6-5	TRBJ2-1	CASSRDLYNEQFF	TGTGCCAGCAGCCGGGACTTGTACAATGAGCAGTTCTTC
TRBD1	-	TRBV30	TRBJ1-2	CAWSVQGQATF	TGTGCCTGGAGTGTACAGGGGCAGGCCACCTTC
-	-	TRBV19	TRBJ1-2	CASRGVEQPAHGYTF	TGTGCCAGTAGGGGTGTGGAACAGCCCGCCCATGGCTACACCTTC
-	-	TRBV18	TRBJ1-1	CASSPPNDRLNTEAFF	TGTGCCAGCTCACCACCTAACGACAGATTGAACACTGAAGCTTTCTTT
-	few	TRBV5-6	TRBJ1-5	CASSLSGGRSNQPQHF	TGTGCCAGCAGCTTGTCAGGAGGTCGTAGCAATCAGCCCCAGCATTTT
-	-	TRBV4-1	TRBJ1-1	CASSQEGGNTEAFF	TGCGCCAGCAGCCAAGAAGGCGGTAACACTGAAGCTTTCTTT
-	-	TRBV6-6	TRBJ1-3	CASSAPGREGNTIYF	TGTGCCAGCAGTGCCCCCGGGCGGGAGGGAAACACCATATATTTT
-	-	TRBV6-5	TRBJ1-2	CASSYSAGWGGYGYTF	TGTGCCAGCAGTTACTCGGCAGGGTGGGGAGGCTATGGCTACACCTTC
-	-	TRBV29-1	TRBJ2-4	CSVGGQAKNIQYF	TGCAGCGTTGGCGGGCAGGCCAAAAACATTCAGTACTTC
-	-	TRBV4-3	TRBJ1-2	CASSQGPDSTNYGYTF	TGCGCCAGCAGCCAAGGTCCGGACAGCACTAACTATGGCTACACCTTC
-	-	TRBV5-1	TRBJ1-1	CASSLGPTQENTEAFF	TGCGCCAGCAGCTTGGGACCCACACAGGAAAACACTGAAGCTTTCTTT
TRBD1	-	TRBV7-9	TRBJ1-4	CASSSLTGGTNEKLFF	TGTGCCAGCAGCTCGCTGACAGGGGGGACTAATGAAAAACTGTTTTTT
-	-	TRBV5-1	TRBJ2-2	CASRQAGELFF	TGCGCCAGCCGCCAGGCCGGGGAGCTGTTTTTT
-	-	TRBV27	TRBJ1-6	CASIARDGVSPLHF	TGTGCCAGCATCGCTCGTGACGGGGTTTCACCCCTCCACTTT
-	few	TRBV12-5	TRBJ2-1	CASEAGAGQFF	TGTGCTAGTGAGGCGGGTGCTGGGCAGTTCTTC
TRBD1	-	TRBV24-1	TRBJ2-3	CATSATGTGKPDTQYF	TGTGCCACCAGTGCCACCGGGACAGGGAAGCCAGATACGCAGTATTTT
-	-	TRBV27	TRBJ1-4	CASSLSPTGNEKLFF	TGTGCCAGCAGTTTATCCCCGACAGGAAATGAAAAACTGTTTTTT
-	-	TRBV19	TRBJ1-4	CASSIQGTYYNEKLFF	TGTGCCAGTAGTATACAGGGAACCTATTATAATGAAAAACTGTTTTTT
TRBD1	-	TRBV10-1	TRBJ2-4	CASSGDRGAKNIQYF	TGCGCCAGCAGTGGGGACAGGGGTGCCAAAAACATTCAGTACTTC
TRBD2	-	TRBV5-1	TRBJ2-1	CASSPSPSGIYNEQFF	TGCGCCAGCAGTCCCTCCCCTAGCGGGATCTACAATGAGCAGTTCTTC
-	-	TRBV7-6	TRBJ2-1	CASSLVLPTGLSNEQFF	TGTGCCAGCAGCTTAGTTCTTCCGACAGGATTGTCCAATGAGCAGTTCTTC
TRBD2	-	TRBV7-3	TRBJ2-1	CASSLSPGLAYNEQFF	TGTGCCAGCAGCTTGTCGCCGGGACTAGCTTACAATGAGCAGTTCTTC
TRBD2	-	TRBV4-3	TRBJ2-3	CASSQDKPGLLAGVADTQYF	TGCGCCAGCAGCCAAGACAAGCCTGGTTTACTAGCGGGAGTTGCAGATACGCAGTATTTT
-	-	TRBV6-5	TRBJ1-1	CASSPRRGQNTEAFF	TGTGCCAGCAGTCCTCGCCGTGGGCAGAACACTGAAGCTTTCTTT
-	-	TRBV2	TRBJ1-1	CASSRDNTEAFF	TGTGCCAGCAGTAGAGATAACACTGAAGCTTTCTTT
-	-	TRBV5-1	TRBJ2-1	CASSGTSGSRNEQFF	TGCGCCAGCAGCGGAACCTCGGGGTCAAGGAATGAGCAGTTCTTC
-	-	TRBV15	TRBJ1-2	CATSYRRGAGYTF	TGTGCCACCAGCTACCGCAGGGGTGCTGGCTACACCTTC
-	-	TRBV5-1	TRBJ1-1	CASSWTTLNTEAFF	TGCGCCAGCAGCTGGACAACCTTGAACACTGAAGCTTTCTTT
-	-	TRBV7-3	TRBJ1-1	CASSLGASGMTEAFF	TGTGCCAGCAGCCTGGGGGCCTCAGGGATGACTGAAGCTTTCTTT
-	-	TRBV6-5	TRBJ2-1	CASSYLASANNEQFF	TGTGCCAGCAGTTACTTGGCTAGCGCGAACAATGAGCAGTTCTTC
TRBD1	few	TRBV27	TRBJ1-2	CASSLQGARIARYTF	TGTGCCAGCAGTCTACAGGGGGCCCGAATTGCCCGCTACACCTTC
-	-	TRBV3-1/TRBV3-2	TRBJ1-5	CASSQDARENQPQHF	TGTGCCAGCAGCCAAGACGCGAGGGAAAATCAGCCCCAGCATTTT
-	few	TRBV7-9	TRBJ1-1	CASSLGVVNTEAFF	TGTGCCAGCAGCTTGGGAGTTGTGAACACTGAAGCTTTCTTT
-	-	TRBV9	TRBJ2-1	CASSPGLVESEQFF	TGTGCCAGCAGCCCCGGACTGGTCGAGTCTGAGCAGTTCTTC
TRBD1	-	TRBV30	TRBJ1-1	CAWSVQGRAFF	TGTGCCTGGAGTGTACAGGGGAGAGCTTTCTTT
TRBD1	-	TRBV4-3	TRBJ1-2	CASSQVTGQGVVYGYTF	TGCGCCAGCAGCCAAGTGACAGGACAGGGGGTCGTCTATGGCTACACCTTC
TRBD2	-	TRBV30	TRBJ2-1	CAWSGGLAGILMDEQFF	TGTGCCTGGAGTGGGGGGCTAGCGGGAATCCTTATGGATGAGCAGTTCTTC
-	-	TRBV30	TRBJ1-5	CAWSVLAGNQPQHF	TGTGCCTGGAGTGTACTAGCAGGAAATCAGCCCCAGCATTTT